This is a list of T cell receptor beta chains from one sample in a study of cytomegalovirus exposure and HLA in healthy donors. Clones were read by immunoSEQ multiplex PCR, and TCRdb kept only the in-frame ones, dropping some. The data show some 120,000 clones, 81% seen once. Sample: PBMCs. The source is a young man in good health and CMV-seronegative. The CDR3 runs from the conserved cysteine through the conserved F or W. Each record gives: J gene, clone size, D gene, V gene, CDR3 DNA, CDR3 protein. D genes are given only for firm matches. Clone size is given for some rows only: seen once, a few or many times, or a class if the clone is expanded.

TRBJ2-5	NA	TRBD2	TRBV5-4	TGTGCCAGCAGCTTCGGACTAGCGGGGGGTCAAGAGACCCAGTACTTC	CASSFGLAGGQETQYF
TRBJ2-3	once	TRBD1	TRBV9	TGTGCCAGCAGCGTAGGGGGACAGGGGGCGCGAAGCACAGATACGCAGTATTTT	CASSVGGQGARSTDTQYF
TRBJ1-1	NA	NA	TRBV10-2	TGCGCCAGCAGTGATAACAGTGAAGCTTTCTTT	CASSDNSEAFF
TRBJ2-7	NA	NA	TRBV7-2	TGTGCCAGCAGCTTAAGTCGGGACTACGAGCAGTACTTC	CASSLSRDYEQYF
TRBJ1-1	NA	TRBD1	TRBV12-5	TGTGCTAGTGGTTTGTCAGGGGGGAACACTGAAGCTTTCTTT	CASGLSGGNTEAFF
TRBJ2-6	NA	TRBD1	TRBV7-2	TGTGCCAGCAGCTTTAGGGGGCCGGTGGTGGCCAACGTCCTGACTTTC	CASSFRGPVVANVLTF
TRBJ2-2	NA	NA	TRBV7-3	TGTGCCAGCAGCTTAAAATTAGCGGACGGGGAGCTGTTTTTT	CASSLKLADGELFF
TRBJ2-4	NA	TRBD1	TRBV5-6	TGTGCCAGCAGCTCGACAGGGAAGGGCAAAAACATTCAGTACTTC	CASSSTGKGKNIQYF
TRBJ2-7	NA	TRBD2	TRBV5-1	TGCGCCAGCAGCCCGGGACTAGCGATTTACGAGCAGTACTTC	CASSPGLAIYEQYF
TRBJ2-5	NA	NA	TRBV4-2	TGTGCCAGCAGCCAAGTAGGGGGTCCCTTTCTTCACTTC	CASSQVGGPFLHF
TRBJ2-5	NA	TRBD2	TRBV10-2	TGCGCCAGCAGTGAGCGGGCTAGCGGAGGGAAAACTAGAGGAGAGACCCAGTACTTC	CASSERASGGKTRGETQYF
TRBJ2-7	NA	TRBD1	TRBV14	TGTGCCAGCAGACGAGGGGGCGAGAACGAGCAGTACTTC	CASRRGGENEQYF
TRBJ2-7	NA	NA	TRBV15	TGTGCCACCAGCAGGTCGCAAGGGGCCTCAGGGGCCTACGAGCAGTACTTC	CATSRSQGASGAYEQYF
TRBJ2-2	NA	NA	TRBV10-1	TGCGCCAGCAGTGAGACCGGGACGAACACCGGGGAGCTGTTTTTT	CASSETGTNTGELFF
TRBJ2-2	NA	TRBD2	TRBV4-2	TGTGCCAGCAGCCAAGTTGTAGCGGGGGGGCCGAACACCGGGGAGCTGTTTTTT	CASSQVVAGGPNTGELFF
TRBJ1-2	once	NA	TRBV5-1	TGCGCCAGCAGCTCCCAGGGGACCTCAAACTATGGCTACACCTTC	CASSSQGTSNYGYTF
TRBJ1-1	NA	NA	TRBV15	TGTGCCACCAGCAGAGCCCTCGGACAGAACACTGAAGCTTTCTTT	CATSRALGQNTEAFF
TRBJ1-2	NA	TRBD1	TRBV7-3	TGTGCCAGCAGCCCAGACGGGACAGGGGGCAGGGGCTACACCTTC	CASSPDGTGGRGYTF
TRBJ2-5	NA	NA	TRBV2	TGTGCCAGCAGTGGTGTGGGCGTTGAAGAGACCCAGTACTTC	CASSGVGVEETQYF
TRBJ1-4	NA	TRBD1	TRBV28	TGTGCCAGCAGTGACCCAGGGGGTGAAAAACTGTTTTTT	CASSDPGGEKLFF
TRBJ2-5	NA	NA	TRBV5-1	TGCGCCAGCAGCCCCTCAACAGGGACCCAAGAGACCCAGTACTTC	CASSPSTGTQETQYF
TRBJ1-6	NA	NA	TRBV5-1	TGCGCCAGAGTTAAAGGGACTCCCGGTTCACCCCTCCACTTT	CARVKGTPGSPLHF
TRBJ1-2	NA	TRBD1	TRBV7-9	TGTGCCAGCAGCTCCACCTCGGACAGGACCAGGGCTAACTATGGCTACACCTTC	CASSSTSDRTRANYGYTF
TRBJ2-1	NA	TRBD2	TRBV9	TGTGCCAGCAGCCCAAGACTAGCGGGGGGGGTGGATGAGCAGTTCTTC	CASSPRLAGGVDEQFF
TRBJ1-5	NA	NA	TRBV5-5	TGTGCCAGCAGCTTGGCCGGAGGGAGTCAGCCCCAGCATTTT	CASSLAGGSQPQHF
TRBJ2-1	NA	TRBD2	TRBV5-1	TGCGCCAGCAGCTCCACGGGGGGAAACAATGAGCAGTTCTTC	CASSSTGGNNEQFF
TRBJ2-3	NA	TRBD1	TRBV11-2	TGTGCCAGCAGCACTCACAGGGGTGGCACAGATACGCAGTATTTT	CASSTHRGGTDTQYF
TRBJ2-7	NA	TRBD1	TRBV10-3	TGTGCCATCTCGGCGGGACAGGGTTTCGAGCAGTACTTC	CAISAGQGFEQYF
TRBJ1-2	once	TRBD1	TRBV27	TGTGCCAGCAGTCTCTCCGGGACAGGGTTTGGCTACACCTTC	CASSLSGTGFGYTF
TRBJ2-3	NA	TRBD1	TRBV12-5	TGTGCTAGTGGTTTGGGACAGGGATCAGATACGCAGTATTTT	CASGLGQGSDTQYF
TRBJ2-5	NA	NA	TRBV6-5	TGTGCCAGCAGGGCGGGGGAGACCCAGTACTTC	CASRAGETQYF
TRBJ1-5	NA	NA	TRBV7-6	TGTGCCAGCAGCTTAGCACCCGGGGTTAGCAATCAGCCCCAGCATTTT	CASSLAPGVSNQPQHF
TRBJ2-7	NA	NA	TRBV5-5	TGTGCCAGCAGCACCGGACAGCGAATTTACGAGCAGTACTTC	CASSTGQRIYEQYF
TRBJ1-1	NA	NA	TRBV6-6	TGTGCCAGCAGTTTCGACACTGAAGCTTTCTTT	CASSFDTEAFF
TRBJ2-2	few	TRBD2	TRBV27	TGTGCCAGCAGTACACACGGACGGGGAGGGACCGGGGAGCTGTTTTTT	CASSTHGRGGTGELFF
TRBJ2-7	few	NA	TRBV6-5	TGTGCCAGCAGTTACTCGTGGCAGGGAAACTACGAGCAGTACTTC	CASSYSWQGNYEQYF
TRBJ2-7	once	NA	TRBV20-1	TGCAGTGCCTGGGGCCGCGGCGAGCAGTACTTC	CSAWGRGEQYF
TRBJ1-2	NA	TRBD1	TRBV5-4	TGTGCCAGCAGCCCGATTCTTCCTAGGACAGGGGGCATCGGAGGCTACACCTTC	CASSPILPRTGGIGGYTF
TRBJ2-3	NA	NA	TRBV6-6	TGTGCCAGCCGAACTAGCAGGGACACAGATACGCAGTATTTT	CASRTSRDTDTQYF
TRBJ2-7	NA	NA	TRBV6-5	TGTGCCAGCAGTTATGGGCAGCATACCTACGAGCAGTACTTC	CASSYGQHTYEQYF
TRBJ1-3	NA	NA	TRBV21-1	TGTGCCAGCAGCAAAGTGGGGCGGACGGAGCTTAGAAACACCATATATTTT	CASSKVGRTELRNTIYF
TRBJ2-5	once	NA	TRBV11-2	TGTGCCAGCAGCTTAGGGACTTTGGGTGGCCAAGAGACCCAGTACTTC	CASSLGTLGGQETQYF
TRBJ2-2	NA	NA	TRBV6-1	TGTGCCAGCAGTGAAGTTAGCCAGAACACCGGGGAGCTGTTTTTT	CASSEVSQNTGELFF
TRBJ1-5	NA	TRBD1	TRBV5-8	TGTGCCAGCAGCGCAGGGACAGGAAAACAGCCCCAGCATTTT	CASSAGTGKQPQHF
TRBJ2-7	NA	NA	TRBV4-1	TGCGCCAGCAGCCAAGGCCGGGACACCTCCTACGAGCAGTACTTC	CASSQGRDTSYEQYF
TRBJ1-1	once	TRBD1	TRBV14	TGTGCCAGCAGCCTCCGCTGGACAGGGGCGGGAGGCACTGAAGCTTTCTTT	CASSLRWTGAGGTEAFF
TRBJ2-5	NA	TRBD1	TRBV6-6	TGTGCCAGCAGCCAGGACAGGGTAGAGACCCAGTACTTC	CASSQDRVETQYF
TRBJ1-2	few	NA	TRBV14	TGTGCCAGCAGCCAGGGGGCGCTTGACTATGGCTACACCTTC	CASSQGALDYGYTF
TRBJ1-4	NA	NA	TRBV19	TGTGCCAGTAGGAGAGGTGAAAAACTGTTTTTT	CASRRGEKLFF
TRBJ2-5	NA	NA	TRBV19	TGTGCCAGTAGTATTTCGGGGGGCTTAGAGACCCAGTACTTC	CASSISGGLETQYF
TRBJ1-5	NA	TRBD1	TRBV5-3	TGTGCCAGAAGCCCGACAGGGGAAAGCAATCAGCCCCAGCATTTT	CARSPTGESNQPQHF
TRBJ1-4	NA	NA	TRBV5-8	TGTGCCAGCAGCTTGGAGGGCAGGGGTAATGAAAAACTGTTTTTT	CASSLEGRGNEKLFF
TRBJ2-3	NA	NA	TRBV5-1	TGCGCCAGCAGCTTAGGTCGGCGGGGACCTTCACGAGATACGCAGTATTTT	CASSLGRRGPSRDTQYF
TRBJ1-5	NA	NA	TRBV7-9	TGTGCCAGCAGCTTCGGAGAGCAGCCCCAGCATTTT	CASSFGEQPQHF